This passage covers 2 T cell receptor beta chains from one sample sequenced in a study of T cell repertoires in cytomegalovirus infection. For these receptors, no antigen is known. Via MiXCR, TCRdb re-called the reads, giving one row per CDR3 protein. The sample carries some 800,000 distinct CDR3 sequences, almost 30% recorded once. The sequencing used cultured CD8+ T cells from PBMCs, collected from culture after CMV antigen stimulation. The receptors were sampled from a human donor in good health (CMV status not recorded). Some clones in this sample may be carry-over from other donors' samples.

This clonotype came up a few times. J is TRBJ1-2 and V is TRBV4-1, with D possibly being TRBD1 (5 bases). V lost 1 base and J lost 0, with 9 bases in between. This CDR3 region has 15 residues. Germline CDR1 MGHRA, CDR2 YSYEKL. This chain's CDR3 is CASSQVGDPNYGYTF. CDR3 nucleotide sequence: TGCGCCAGCAGCCAAGTAGGGGATCCTAACTATGGCTACACCTTC.

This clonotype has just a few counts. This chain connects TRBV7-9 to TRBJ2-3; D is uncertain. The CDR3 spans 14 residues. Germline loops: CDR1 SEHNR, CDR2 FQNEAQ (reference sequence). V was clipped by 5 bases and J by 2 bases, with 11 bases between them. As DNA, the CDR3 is TGTGCCAGCAGCCCCTGGGTAGTCACAGATACGCAGTATTTT. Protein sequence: CASSPWVVTDTQYF.